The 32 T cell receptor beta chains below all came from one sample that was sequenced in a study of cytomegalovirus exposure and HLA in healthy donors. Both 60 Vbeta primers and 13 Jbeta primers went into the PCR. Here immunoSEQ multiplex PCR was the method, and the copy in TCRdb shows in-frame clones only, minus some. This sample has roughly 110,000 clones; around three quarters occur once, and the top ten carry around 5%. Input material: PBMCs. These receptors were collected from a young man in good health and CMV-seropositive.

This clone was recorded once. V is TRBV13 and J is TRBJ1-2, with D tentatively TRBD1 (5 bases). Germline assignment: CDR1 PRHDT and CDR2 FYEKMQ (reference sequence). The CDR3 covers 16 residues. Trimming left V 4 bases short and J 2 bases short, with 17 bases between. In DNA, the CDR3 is TGTGCCAGCAGCTCCACCCGTGGCAGGGTAAACTATGGCTACACCTTC. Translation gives CASSSTRGRVNYGYTF.

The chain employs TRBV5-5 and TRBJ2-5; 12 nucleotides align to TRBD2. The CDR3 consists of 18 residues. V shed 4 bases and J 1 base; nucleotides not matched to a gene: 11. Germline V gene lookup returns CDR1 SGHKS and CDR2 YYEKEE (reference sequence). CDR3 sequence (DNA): TGTGCCAGCAGCGCCGGACTAGCGGGGCCCCGGCCCCAAGAGACCCAGTACTTC. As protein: CASSAGLAGPRPQETQYF.

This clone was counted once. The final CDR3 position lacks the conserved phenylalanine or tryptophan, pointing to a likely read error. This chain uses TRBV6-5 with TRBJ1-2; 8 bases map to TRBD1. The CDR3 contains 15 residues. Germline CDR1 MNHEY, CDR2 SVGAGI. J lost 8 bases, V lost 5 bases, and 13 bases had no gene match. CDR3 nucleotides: TGTGCCAGCAGTCAAGGCAGGGGGCTGTCGGGCGGCTACACCTCC. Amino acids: CASSQGRGLSGGYTS.

The DNA of the CDR3 is TGTGCCACCAGCAGAGGTACTTACGGCAGGGGTTCTCCCGGGGAGCTGTTTTTT. Translated: CATSRGTYGRGSPGELFF. V is TRBV15 and J is TRBJ2-2; D might be TRBD1 (6 bases). The CDR3 length is 18 residues. Trimming removed 1 base from V and 6 bases from J, with 21 bases in between. In germline, CDR1 is LNHNV, CDR2 YYDKDF (reference sequence).

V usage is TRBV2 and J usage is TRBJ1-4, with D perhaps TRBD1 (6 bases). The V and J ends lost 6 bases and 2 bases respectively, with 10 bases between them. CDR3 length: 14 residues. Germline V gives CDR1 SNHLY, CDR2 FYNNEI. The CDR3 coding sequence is TGTGCCAGCAGCCTCCAGGGGACTAATGAAAAACTGTTTTTT. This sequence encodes CASSLQGTNEKLFF.

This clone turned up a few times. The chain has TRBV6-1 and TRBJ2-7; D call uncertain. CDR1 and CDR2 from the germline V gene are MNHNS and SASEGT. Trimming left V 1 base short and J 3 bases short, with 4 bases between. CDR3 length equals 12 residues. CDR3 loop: CASSEDGYEQYF. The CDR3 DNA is TGTGCCAGCAGTGAAGACGGCTACGAGCAGTACTTC.

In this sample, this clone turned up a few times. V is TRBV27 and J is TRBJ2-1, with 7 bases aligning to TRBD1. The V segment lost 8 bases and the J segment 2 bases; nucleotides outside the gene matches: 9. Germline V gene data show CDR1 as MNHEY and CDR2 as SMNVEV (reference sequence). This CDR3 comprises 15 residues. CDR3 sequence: CASLAMTGPYNEQFF. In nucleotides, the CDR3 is TGTGCCAGCCTCGCGATGACAGGGCCCTACAATGAGCAGTTCTTC.

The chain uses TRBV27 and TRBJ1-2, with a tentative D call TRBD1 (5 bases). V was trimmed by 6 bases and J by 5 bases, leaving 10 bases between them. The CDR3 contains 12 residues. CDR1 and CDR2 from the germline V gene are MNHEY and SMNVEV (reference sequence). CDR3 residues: CASRGLPYGYTF. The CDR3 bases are TGTGCCAGCAGGGGGCTCCCATATGGCTACACCTTC.

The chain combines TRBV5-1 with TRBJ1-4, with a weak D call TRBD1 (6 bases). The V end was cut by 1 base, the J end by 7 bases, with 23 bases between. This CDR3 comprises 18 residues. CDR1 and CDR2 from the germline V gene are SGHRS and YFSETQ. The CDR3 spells CASSLTAAGRGRAEKLFF. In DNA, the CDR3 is TGCGCCAGCAGCTTGACCGCGGCAGGGAGGGGGAGGGCTGAAAAACTGTTTTTT.

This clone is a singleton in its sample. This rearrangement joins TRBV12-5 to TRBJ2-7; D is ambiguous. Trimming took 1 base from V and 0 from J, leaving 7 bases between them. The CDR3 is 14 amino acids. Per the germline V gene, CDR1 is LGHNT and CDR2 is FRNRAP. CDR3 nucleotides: TGTGCTAGTGGTTTGGGAATGGCCTCCTACGAGCAGTACTTC. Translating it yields CASGLGMASYEQYF.

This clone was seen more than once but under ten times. CDR3 residues: CAWSRSGYTEAFF. For the CDR3, the DNA is TGTGCCTGGAGCCGTTCGGGGTACACTGAAGCTTTCTTT. V gene TRBV30 combines with J gene TRBJ1-1, with no clear D. This CDR3 comprises 13 residues. CDR1 and CDR2 from the germline V gene are GTSNPN and SVGIG (reference sequence). V lost 3 bases, J lost 3 bases, and 11 bases lay in between.

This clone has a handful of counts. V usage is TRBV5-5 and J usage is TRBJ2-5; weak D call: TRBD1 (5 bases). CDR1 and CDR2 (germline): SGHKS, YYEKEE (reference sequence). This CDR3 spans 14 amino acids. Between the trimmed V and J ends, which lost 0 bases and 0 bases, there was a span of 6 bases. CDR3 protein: CASSLAGNQETQYF. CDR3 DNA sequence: TGTGCCAGCAGCTTGGCAGGGAACCAAGAGACCCAGTACTTC. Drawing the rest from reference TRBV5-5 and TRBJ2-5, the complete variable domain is DAGVTQSPTHLIKTRGQQVTLRCSPISGHKSVSWYQQVLGQGPQFIFQYYEKEERGRGNFPDRFSARQFPNYSSELNVNALLLGDSALYLCASSLAGNQETQYFGPGTRLLVL.

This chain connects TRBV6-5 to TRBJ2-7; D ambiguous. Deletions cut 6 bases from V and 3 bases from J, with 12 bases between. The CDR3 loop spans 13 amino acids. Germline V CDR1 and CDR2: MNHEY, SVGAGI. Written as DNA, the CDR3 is TGTGCCAGCAGCCGACTTGTTCACTACGAGCAGTACTTC. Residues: CASSRLVHYEQYF.

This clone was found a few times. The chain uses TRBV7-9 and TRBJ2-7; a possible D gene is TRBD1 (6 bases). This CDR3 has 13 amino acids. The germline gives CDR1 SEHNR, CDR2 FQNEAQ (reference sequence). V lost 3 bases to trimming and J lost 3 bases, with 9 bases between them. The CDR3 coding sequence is TGTGCCAGCAGCTTTGGACAGAGCTACGAGCAGTACTTC. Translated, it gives CASSFGQSYEQYF.

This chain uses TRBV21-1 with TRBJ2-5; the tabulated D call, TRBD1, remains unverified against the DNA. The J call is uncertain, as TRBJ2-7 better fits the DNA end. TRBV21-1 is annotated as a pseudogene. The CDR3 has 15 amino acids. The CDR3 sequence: CASSLGPGDQNEQYF. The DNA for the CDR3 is TGTGCCAGCAGCCTAGGACCAGGGGATCAGAACGAGCAGTACTTC.

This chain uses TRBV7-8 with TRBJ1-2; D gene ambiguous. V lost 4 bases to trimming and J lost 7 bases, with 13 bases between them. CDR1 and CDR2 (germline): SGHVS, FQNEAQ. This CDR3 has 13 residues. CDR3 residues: CASSSTTPGGYTF. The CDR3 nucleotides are TGTGCCAGCAGCTCAACAACCCCGGGTGGCTACACCTTC.

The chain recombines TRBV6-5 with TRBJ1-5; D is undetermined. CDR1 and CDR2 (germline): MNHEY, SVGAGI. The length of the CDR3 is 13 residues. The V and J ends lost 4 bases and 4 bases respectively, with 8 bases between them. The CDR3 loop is CASSSRRNQPQHF. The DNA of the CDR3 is TGTGCCAGCAGTTCCCGGAGAAATCAGCCCCAGCATTTT.

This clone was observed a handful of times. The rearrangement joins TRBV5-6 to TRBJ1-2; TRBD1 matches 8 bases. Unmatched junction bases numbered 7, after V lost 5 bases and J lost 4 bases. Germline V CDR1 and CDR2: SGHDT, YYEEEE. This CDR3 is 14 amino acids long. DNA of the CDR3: TGTGCCAGCAGGGGCCAGGGGGCGAGCTATGGCTACACCTTC. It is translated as CASRGQGASYGYTF.

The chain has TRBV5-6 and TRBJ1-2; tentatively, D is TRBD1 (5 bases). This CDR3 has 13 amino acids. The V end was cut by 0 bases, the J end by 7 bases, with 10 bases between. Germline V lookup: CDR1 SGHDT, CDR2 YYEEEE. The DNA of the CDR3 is TGTGCCAGCAGCTTGGGACAGTCGGGTGGCTACACCTTC. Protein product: CASSLGQSGGYTF.

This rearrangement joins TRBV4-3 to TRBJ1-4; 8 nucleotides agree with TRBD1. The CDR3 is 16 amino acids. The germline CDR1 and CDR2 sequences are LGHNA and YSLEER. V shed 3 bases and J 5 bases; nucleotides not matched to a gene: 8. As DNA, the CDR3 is TGCGCCAGCAGCCAGGAACCAGGGGGCCTAAATGAAAAACTGTTTTTT. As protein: CASSQEPGGLNEKLFF.

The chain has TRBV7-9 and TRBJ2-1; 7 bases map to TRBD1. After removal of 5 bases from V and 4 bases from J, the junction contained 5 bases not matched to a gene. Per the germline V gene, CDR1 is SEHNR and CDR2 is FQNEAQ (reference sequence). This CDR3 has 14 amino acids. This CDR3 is CASSRGQSYNEQFF. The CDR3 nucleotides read TGTGCCAGCAGCCGGGGACAGTCTTACAATGAGCAGTTCTTC.

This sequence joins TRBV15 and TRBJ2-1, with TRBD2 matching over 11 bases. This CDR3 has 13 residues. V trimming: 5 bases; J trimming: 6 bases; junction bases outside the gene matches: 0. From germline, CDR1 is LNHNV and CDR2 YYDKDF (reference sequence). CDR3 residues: CATSGLAGNEQFF. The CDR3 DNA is TGTGCCACCAGCGGACTAGCGGGCAATGAGCAGTTCTTC.

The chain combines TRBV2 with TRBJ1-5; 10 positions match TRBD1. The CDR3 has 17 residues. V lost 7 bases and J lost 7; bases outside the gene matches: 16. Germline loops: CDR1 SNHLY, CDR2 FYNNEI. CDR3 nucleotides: TGTGCCAGCAATAGAAGTCCGGGACAGGGGTCTAGCCAGCCCCAGCATTTT. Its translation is CASNRSPGQGSSQPQHF.

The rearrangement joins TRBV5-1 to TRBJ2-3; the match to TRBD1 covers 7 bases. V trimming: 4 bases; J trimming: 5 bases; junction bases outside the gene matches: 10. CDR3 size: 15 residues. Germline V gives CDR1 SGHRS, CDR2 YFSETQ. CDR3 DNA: TGCGCCAGCAGCACCGACAGGGCTTCGGGAGATACGCAGTATTTT. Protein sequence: CASSTDRASGDTQYF.

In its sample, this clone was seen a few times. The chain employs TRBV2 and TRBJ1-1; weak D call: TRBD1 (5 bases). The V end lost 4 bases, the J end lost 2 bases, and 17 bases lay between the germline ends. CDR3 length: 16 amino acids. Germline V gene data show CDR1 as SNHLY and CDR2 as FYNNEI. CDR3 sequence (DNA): TGTGCCAGCAGTGTCTATCGTTGGGGCGACAACACTGAAGCTTTCTTT. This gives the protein CASSVYRWGDNTEAFF.

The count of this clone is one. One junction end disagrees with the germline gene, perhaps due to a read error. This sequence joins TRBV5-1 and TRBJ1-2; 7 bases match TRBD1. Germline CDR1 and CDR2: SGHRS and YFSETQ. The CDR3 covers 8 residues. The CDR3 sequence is CATRGSSF. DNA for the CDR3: TGCGCCACCAGGGGGAGCTCCTTC.

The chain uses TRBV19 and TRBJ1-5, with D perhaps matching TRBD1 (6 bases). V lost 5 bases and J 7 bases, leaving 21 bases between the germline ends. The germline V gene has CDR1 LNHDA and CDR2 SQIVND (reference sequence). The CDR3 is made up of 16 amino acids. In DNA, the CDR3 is TGTGCCAGTAGTCTCTTAGGGCAGGGGTTGGGCCAGCCCCAGCATTTT. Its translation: CASSLLGQGLGQPQHF.

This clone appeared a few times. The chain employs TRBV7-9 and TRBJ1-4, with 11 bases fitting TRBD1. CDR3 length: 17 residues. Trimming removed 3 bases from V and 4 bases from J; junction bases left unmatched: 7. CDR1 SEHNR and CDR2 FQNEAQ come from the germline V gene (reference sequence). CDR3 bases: TGTGCCAGCAGCTTCCGGGACAGGGGGGGATTTAATGAAAAACTGTTTTTT. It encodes CASSFRDRGGFNEKLFF.

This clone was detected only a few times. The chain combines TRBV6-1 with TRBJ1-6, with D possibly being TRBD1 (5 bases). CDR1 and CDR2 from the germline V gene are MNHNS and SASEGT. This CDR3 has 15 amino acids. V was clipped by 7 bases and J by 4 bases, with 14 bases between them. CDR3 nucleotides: TGTGCCAGCACTTCCCGGCAGGGTTATAATTCACCCCTCCACTTT. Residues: CASTSRQGYNSPLHF.

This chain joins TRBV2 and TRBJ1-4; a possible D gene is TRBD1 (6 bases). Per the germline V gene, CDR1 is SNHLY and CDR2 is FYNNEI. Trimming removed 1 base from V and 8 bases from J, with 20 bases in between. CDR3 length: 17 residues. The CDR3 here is CASSEVVWTAPDEKLFF. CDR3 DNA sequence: TGTGCCAGCAGTGAAGTTGTATGGACAGCCCCCGACGAAAAACTGTTTTTT.

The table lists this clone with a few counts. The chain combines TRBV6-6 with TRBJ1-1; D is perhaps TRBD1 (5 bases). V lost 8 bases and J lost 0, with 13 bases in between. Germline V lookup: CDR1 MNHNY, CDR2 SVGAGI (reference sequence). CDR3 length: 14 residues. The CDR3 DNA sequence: TGTGCCAGCGGGTGGGGGGGGATGAACACTGAAGCTTTCTTT. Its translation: CASGWGGMNTEAFF.

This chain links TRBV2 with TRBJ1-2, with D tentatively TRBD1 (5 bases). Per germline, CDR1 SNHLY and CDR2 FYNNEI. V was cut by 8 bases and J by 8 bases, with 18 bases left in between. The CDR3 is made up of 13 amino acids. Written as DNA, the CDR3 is TGTGCCAGCGGACCCTCACGGACATTCGGCTACACCTTC. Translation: CASGPSRTFGYTF.